This entry describes one TCR beta chain. What it recognizes is unknown. Researchers built TCR beta cDNA using 5'RACE template switching with UMIs. No DNA is given; TCRdb re-called the 5' RACE reads and lists each CDR3 protein once. The sample has approximately 170,000 distinct CDR3 sequences. This entry comes from a study of T cells expressing NK-cell markers. On the study more broadly: HCMV seropositivity marked seven of the eight sequenced donors; one was seronegative.

The CDR3 has 17 amino acids. Study-wide results and limits: In roughly six donors, dominant NKG2C+ clonotypes were about 1.0-8% of CD8+ T cells.

The gene calls are TRBV21-1 and TRBJ2-3; TCRdb calls TRBD1, which cannot be checked without DNA. TRBV21-1 is noted as a pseudogene. The sequenced material came from blood T cells: a sorted CD56 or NKG2C T cell subset, CD4+ or CD8+ T cells, or bulk PBMC T cells (not recorded which). The TCR originated in a man aged 18 to 69 in good health. The CDR3 loop is CASSARRGRGTPDTQYF.